These 32 T cell receptor beta chains share one sample of origin, sequenced in a study of blood T cell repertoires in COVID-19. Assay used: immunoSEQ multiplex PCR; TCRdb lists only in-frame clones, some missing. The sample has 150,000 to 170,000 clones, roughly four fifths seen once. Source material: peripheral blood. These receptors all stem from a woman aged 55-70 years with acute or convalescent COVID-19.

Only a few counts were recorded for this clone. V and J are TRBV10-1 and TRBJ2-5; the match to TRBD1 covers 8 bases. In germline, CDR1 is WNHNN, CDR2 SYGVQD (reference sequence). V lost 6 bases to trimming and J lost 2 bases; unmatched junction nucleotides: 14. This CDR3 is built from 17 residues. The chain's CDR3 is CASSYLPGTGHQETQYF. The DNA of the CDR3 is TGCGCCAGCAGCTATCTCCCCGGGACAGGTCATCAAGAGACCCAGTACTTC.

The chain has TRBV15 and TRBJ1-3; maybe TRBD1 (6 bases). The CDR3 spans 16 residues. V lost 0 bases, J lost 3 bases, and 12 bases lay in between. Germline V gene sequence: CDR1 LNHNV, CDR2 YYDKDF (reference sequence). CDR3 amino acids: CATSRDRAGVGNTIYF. For the CDR3, the DNA is TGTGCCACCAGCAGAGATCGGGCAGGGGTTGGAAACACCATATATTTT.

This clone was seen repeatedly, ten times or more. The chain recombines TRBV13 with TRBJ1-2; TRBD1 agrees at 11 bases. The germline V gene encodes CDR1 PRHDT and CDR2 FYEKMQ (reference sequence). V trimming: 8 bases; J trimming: 13 bases; junction bases outside the gene matches: 12. This CDR3 region has 13 residues. CDR3: CASGDRGFHNFTF. The CDR3 DNA reads as TGTGCCAGCGGGGACAGGGGGTTCCATAATTTCACCTTC.

The CDR3 DNA sequence: TGTGCCAGCAGTGAAGCCCCTAATACAGGGTATCGTACAGATACGCAGTATTTT. Translated, it gives CASSEAPNTGYRTDTQYF. J is TRBJ2-3 and V is TRBV6-1; tentatively, D is TRBD1 (6 bases). Trimming took 0 bases from V and 3 from J, leaving 19 bases between them. The CDR3 consists of 18 residues. Germline V CDR1 and CDR2: MNHNS, SASEGT.

The chain has TRBV7-2 and TRBJ2-1; a possible D gene is TRBD1 (6 bases). Trimming took 2 bases from V and 7 from J, leaving 12 bases between them. Per germline, CDR1 SGHTA and CDR2 FQGNSA. The CDR3 spans 14 residues. The CDR3 reads CASSLIAGTNEQFF. The CDR3, as DNA: TGTGCCAGCAGCTTAATAGCAGGGACAAATGAGCAGTTCTTC. The variable domain in full, completed from reference TRBV7-2 and TRBJ2-1, reads GAGVSQSPSNKVTEKGKDVELRCDPISGHTALYWYRQSLGQGLEFLIYFQGNSAPDKSGLPSDRFSAERTGGSVSTLTIQRTQQEDSAVYLCASSLIAGTNEQFFGPGTRLTVL.

CDR3 DNA sequence: TGTGCCAGCACCCCCGGAGGGAACTATGGCTACACCTTC. As protein: CASTPGGNYGYTF. The chain uses TRBV5-6 and TRBJ1-2, with D hard to call. The CDR3 runs to 13 residues. V lost 6 bases, J lost 2 bases, and 11 bases lay in between. CDR1 SGHDT and CDR2 YYEEEE come from the germline V gene. Combining the CDR3 with reference TRBV5-6 and TRBJ1-2 gives the whole variable domain DAGVTQSPTHLIKTRGQQVTLRCSPKSGHDTVSWYQQALGQGPQFIFQYYEEEERQRGNFPDRFSGHQFPNYSSELNVNALLLGDSALYLCASTPGGNYGYTFGSGTRLTVV.

The chain couples TRBV5-4 to TRBJ2-3; TRBD1 matches 10 bases. V lost 1 base and J lost 8; bases outside the gene matches: 7. The CDR3 contains 15 residues. CDR1 is SGHNT, CDR2 YYREEE, per germline (reference sequence). CDR3 region: CASSLIEGQGITQYF. CDR3 nucleotide sequence: TGTGCCAGCAGCTTGATTGAGGGACAGGGGATTACGCAGTATTTT.

The V gene is TRBV18, the J gene TRBJ1-2, with 7 positions matching TRBD1. Per the germline V gene, CDR1 is KGHSH and CDR2 is LQKENI. This CDR3 is 16 amino acids long. V trimming: 3 bases; J trimming: 5 bases; junction bases outside the gene matches: 12. Here the CDR3 reads CASSPEGARSSYGYTF. The CDR3 DNA reads as TGTGCCAGCTCACCTGAGGGGGCGCGGTCCTCTTATGGCTACACCTTC. Together with reference TRBV18 and TRBJ1-2, the CDR3 gives the full variable domain: NAGVMQNPRHLVRRRGQEARLRCSPMKGHSHVYWYRQLPEEGLKFMVYLQKENIIDESGMPKERFSAEFPKEGPSILRIQQVVRGDSAAYFCASSPEGARSSYGYTFGSGTRLTVV.

The chain uses TRBV19 and TRBJ1-5; D is unclear. The length of the CDR3 is 13 residues. Trimming shortened V by 2 bases and J by 7 bases, and 9 bases separated the two germline ends. CDR1 and CDR2 (germline): LNHDA, SQIVND (reference sequence). The CDR3 reads CASSITPLQPQHF. CDR3 coding DNA: TGTGCCAGTAGTATAACTCCCTTACAGCCCCAGCATTTT.

This clone was observed a single time. The chain is built from TRBV6-6 and TRBJ1-1; 8 bases line up with TRBD1. The V and J ends lost 6 bases and 4 bases, in that order; junction bases with no gene match: 10. The CDR3 consists of 15 residues. CDR1 and CDR2 (germline): MNHNY, SVGAGI (reference sequence). CDR3 sequence (DNA): TGTGCCAGCAGCAGAGGACAGGGTCTGGGCACTGAAGCTTTCTTT. This encodes CASSRGQGLGTEAFF.

The chain combines TRBV5-1 with TRBJ2-7; 9 bases align to TRBD1. V was pared by 4 bases and J by 3 bases, with 11 bases of the junction left unmatched. The length of the CDR3 is 16 residues. CDR1 and CDR2 from the germline V gene are SGHRS and YFSETQ. The CDR3: CASSPQRGQGRYEQYF. CDR3 DNA: TGCGCCAGCAGCCCACAACGGGGACAGGGTCGCTACGAGCAGTACTTC.

V and J are TRBV6-1 and TRBJ1-2; D remains ambiguous. There are 12 residues in the CDR3. The V end was cut by 3 bases, the J end by 4 bases, with 6 bases between. Germline V gene lookup returns CDR1 MNHNS and CDR2 SASEGT. CDR3 loop: CASSEVAYGYTF. In DNA form, the CDR3 reads TGTGCCAGCAGTGAGGTAGCCTATGGCTACACCTTC.

The chain couples TRBV3-1 (or the pseudogene TRBV3-2) to TRBJ1-1, with D perhaps matching TRBD1 (5 bases). This CDR3 is built from 14 residues. Trimming stripped 0 bases from V and 6 bases from J, with 11 bases between. The germline CDR1 and CDR2 sequences are LGHDT and YNNKEL (reference sequence). CDR3 sequence reads: CASSQDQGLAEAFF. Here the CDR3 DNA reads TGTGCCAGCAGCCAAGACCAGGGTCTTGCTGAAGCTTTCTTT.

The chain combines TRBV3-1 (or the pseudogene TRBV3-2) with TRBJ1-1; TRBD1 aligns across 7 bases. Losses at the gene ends were 1 base for V and 10 bases for J; bases not matched to a gene: 3. The length of the CDR3 is 12 residues. From germline, CDR1 is LGHDT and CDR2 YNNKEL (reference sequence). CDR3 DNA sequence: TGTGCCAGCAGCCAAGGAACAGGGGCAGCTTTCTTT. Its protein is CASSQGTGAAFF.

A single count supports this clone. The V call is TRBV7-2, the J call TRBJ2-2; D remains ambiguous. Trimming removed 5 bases from V and 1 base from J, with 5 bases in between. The CDR3 has 13 residues. The germline gives CDR1 SGHTA, CDR2 FQGNSA. CDR3 region: CASSLMNTGELFF. CDR3 sequence (DNA): TGTGCCAGCAGCCTAATGAACACCGGGGAGCTGTTTTTT.

The CDR3 DNA follows: TGTGCCAGCAGCAGCGGACAGAAGAACACTGAAGCTTTCTTT. This gives the protein CASSSGQKNTEAFF. The chain links TRBV5-4 to TRBJ1-1; weak D call: TRBD1 (6 bases). Germline lookup yields CDR1 SGHNT and CDR2 YYREEE (reference sequence). Trimming removed 4 bases at V and 1 base at J, with 11 bases between. CDR3 length: 14 residues.

To note about this clone: Other nucleotide sequences from this sample produce the same CDR3. The genes are TRBV6-5 and TRBJ1-1, with TRBD1 matching 9 bases. CDR1 and CDR2 (germline): MNHEY, SVGAGI. Trimming cost V 2 bases and J 8 bases; bases outside gene matches: 6. This CDR3 region has 14 residues. CDR3 sequence (DNA): TGTGCCAGCAGTTACACGGGACAGGGAGCGGAAGCTTTCTTT. This codes for CASSYTGQGAEAFF.

The genes are TRBV29-1 and TRBJ2-3; TRBD2 agrees at 7 bases. The CDR3 is 13 amino acids. V lost 7 bases, J lost 2 bases, and 6 bases stayed unmatched. Germline lookup yields CDR1 SQVTM and CDR2 ANQGSEA. The CDR3 bases are TGCAGCGCCATGGGGGGGTACACAGATACGCAGTATTTT. This codes for CSAMGGYTDTQYF.

The chain is built from TRBV7-2 and TRBJ2-1; a possible D gene is TRBD1 (6 bases). With 2 bases removed from V and 5 bases from J, the gap between germline ends came to 13 bases. Germline V gives CDR1 SGHTA, CDR2 FQGNSA. CDR3 length: 15 amino acids. DNA of the CDR3: TGTGCCAGCAGCTTATATGGGGGCAGAAACAATGAGCAGTTCTTC. Protein: CASSLYGGRNNEQFF. Full variable domain (rest looked up from reference TRBV7-2 and TRBJ2-1): GAGVSQSPSNKVTEKGKDVELRCDPISGHTALYWYRQSLGQGLEFLIYFQGNSAPDKSGLPSDRFSAERTGGSVSTLTIQRTQQEDSAVYLCASSLYGGRNNEQFFGPGTRLTVL.

A few counts support this clone. J is TRBJ2-7 and V is TRBV2, with 8 bases matching TRBD2. Germline lookup yields CDR1 SNHLY and CDR2 FYNNEI. Trimming cost V 6 bases and J 5 bases; bases outside gene matches: 6. This CDR3 comprises 13 residues. CDR3 amino acids: CASRGASGHEQYF. DNA of the CDR3: TGTGCCAGCAGGGGGGCTAGCGGGCACGAGCAGTACTTC.

The chain recombines TRBV6-5 with TRBJ2-3, with D unresolved. Germline V gene lookup returns CDR1 MNHEY and CDR2 SVGAGI. The length of the CDR3 is 13 residues. Trimming cost V 7 bases and J 0 bases, with 8 bases left between them. In DNA form, the CDR3 reads TGTGCCAGCACTAAGACTAGCACAGATACGCAGTATTTT. The encoded protein is CASTKTSTDTQYF.

This chain links TRBV15 with TRBJ1-6, with 8 bases lining up with TRBD1. Germline CDR1 and CDR2: LNHNV and YYDKDF (reference sequence). CDR3 length: 15 amino acids. The J segment lost 9 bases and the V segment lost 0 bases, leaving 4 bases of the junction unmatched. For the CDR3, the DNA is TGTGCCACCAGCAGAGATAGGACAGGGTCTTCACCCCTCCACTTT. Amino acids: CATSRDRTGSSPLHF.

This clone was counted between two and nine times. The chain employs TRBV3-1 (or the pseudogene TRBV3-2) and TRBJ1-3; D gene unclear. The CDR3 spans 11 residues. Germline loops: CDR1 LGHDT, CDR2 YNNKEL (reference sequence). V lost 8 bases and J 4 bases, leaving 6 bases between the germline ends. The CDR3 DNA reads as TGTGCCAGCCGCTACGGAAACACCATATATTTT. Protein sequence: CASRYGNTIYF.

This clone turned up a few times. The chain uses TRBV7-2 and TRBJ2-4; the D gene is possibly TRBD1 (5 bases). The CDR3 is made up of 17 amino acids. V dropped 0 bases and J dropped 4 bases, with 16 bases sitting between them. Germline V gene lookup returns CDR1 SGHTA and CDR2 FQGNSA. The CDR3 DNA sequence: TGTGCCAGCAGCTTAGCTAGAACAGGCGCGAGAAAAAACATTCAGTACTTC. Its protein product is CASSLARTGARKNIQYF.

The V gene is TRBV30, the J gene TRBJ1-5; D call uncertain. Germline values: CDR1 GTSNPN, CDR2 SVGIG (reference sequence). The V gene lost 0 bases and the J gene lost 4 bases, with 7 bases spanning the gap. The CDR3 is made up of 13 amino acids. Here the CDR3 reads CAWSVNRNQPQHF. CDR3 nucleotides: TGTGCCTGGAGTGTAAACAGAAATCAGCCCCAGCATTTT.

This chain uses TRBV28 with TRBJ2-7, with 7 positions matching TRBD1. V trimming: 5 bases; J trimming: 10 bases; junction bases outside the gene matches: 8. Germline V gene data show CDR1 as MDHEN and CDR2 as SYDVKM. CDR3 size: 12 residues. The CDR3 loop is CASSTQTGKQYV. CDR3 nucleotides: TGTGCCAGCAGTACTCAGACAGGGAAACAGTACGTC.

J is TRBJ1-1 and V is TRBV4-2, with 7 bases that match TRBD1. V trimming: 1 base; J trimming: 4 bases; junction bases outside the gene matches: 6. This CDR3 has 15 residues. The germline CDR1 and CDR2 sequences are LGHNA and YNFKEQ. CDR3 residues: CASSQAMAGGTEAFF. As DNA, the CDR3 is TGTGCCAGCAGCCAAGCAATGGCAGGGGGCACTGAAGCTTTCTTT.

The chain carries TRBV2 and TRBJ2-5; 8 nucleotides agree with TRBD1. The CDR3 is 19 amino acids. CDR1 is SNHLY, CDR2 FYNNEI, per germline. The V and J ends lost 7 bases and 3 bases, in that order; junction bases with no gene match: 22. CDR3 sequence: CASKSRGRIFYRAEETQYF. CDR3 sequence (DNA): TGTGCCAGCAAAAGCAGGGGGCGAATTTTTTATCGTGCCGAAGAGACCCAGTACTTC.

V gene TRBV28 combines with J gene TRBJ2-1; no reliable D call. V gave up 3 bases and J gave up 5 bases, with 11 bases separating them. This CDR3 is 14 amino acids long. CDR1 is MDHEN, CDR2 SYDVKM, per germline. The CDR3 DNA reads as TGTGCCAGCAGTTTGTTGGCAGTAAACAATGAGCAGTTCTTC. Translated, it gives CASSLLAVNNEQFF.

The V call is TRBV6-5, the J call TRBJ1-1, with 7 bases fitting TRBD1. Germline trimming cut 5 bases from V and 1 base from J; bases unmatched to any gene: 1. This CDR3 region has 13 residues. Germline CDR1 is MNHEY and CDR2 is SVGAGI. CDR3 in amino acids: CASSQGGNTEAFF. The CDR3 DNA is TGTGCCAGCAGTCAGGGGGGGAACACTGAAGCTTTCTTT.

The chain links TRBV19 to TRBJ1-2, with 8 bases aligning to TRBD1. Unmatched junction bases numbered 6, after V lost 4 bases and J lost 2 bases. CDR3 length equals 15 residues. The germline V gene has CDR1 LNHDA and CDR2 SQIVND (reference sequence). The DNA for the CDR3 is TGTGCCAGTAGTACGGGACAGGCAGGAAACTATGGCTACACCTTC. It yields the protein CASSTGQAGNYGYTF. Variable domain in full (rest from reference TRBV19 and TRBJ1-2): DGGITQSPKYLFRKEGQNVTLSCEQNLNHDAMYWYRQDPGQGLRLIYYSQIVNDFQKGDIAEGYSVSREKKESFPLTVTSAQKNPTAFYLCASSTGQAGNYGYTFGSGTRLTVV.

This rearrangement joins TRBV7-2 to TRBJ2-1; the match to TRBD2 covers 7 bases. V lost 1 base and J lost 0; bases outside the gene matches: 6. Germline CDR1 reads SGHTA; CDR2 reads FQGNSA. This CDR3 spans 17 amino acids. CDR3 sequence: CASSLVPSGASYNEQFF. For the CDR3, the DNA is TGTGCCAGCAGCTTAGTCCCTAGCGGCGCCTCCTACAATGAGCAGTTCTTC.